These 14 T cell receptor beta chains originate from one sample sequenced in a study of CD8 T cells in ankylosing spondylitis. TCRdb reprocessed the 5' RACE reads with MiXCR, giving one entry per CDR3 protein. There are tens of thousands of distinct CDR3 sequences in the sample; over 5.5% occur only once, and about 12% lies in the top ten. Sequenced input: blood, either unsorted or a sorted T cell fraction (not recorded which). The receptor source for this set is a male donor with ankylosing spondylitis or in good health (not recorded which).

This clonotype was seen many times. The rearrangement uses TRBV29-1 and TRBJ2-5, with D unresolved. The CDR3 extends over 13 amino acids. Germline-derived CDR1 and CDR2 are SQVTM and ANQGSEA. Deletions cut 1 base from V and 5 bases from J, with 11 bases between. CDR3 nucleotide sequence: TGCAGCGTTGAAGTCCACAGTTTTGAGACCCAGTACTTC. Translated, it gives CSVEVHSFETQYF.

This clonotype showed up many times. The gene calls are TRBV29-1 and TRBJ2-7, with 9 nucleotides matching TRBD1. This CDR3 is 13 amino acids long. V lost 3 bases to trimming and J lost 5 bases; unmatched junction nucleotides: 5. The germline gives CDR1 SQVTM, CDR2 ANQGSEA. CDR3 bases: TGCAGCGTTGAGGGACAGGGTGTTCACGAGCAGTACTTC. It codes for CSVEGQGVHEQYF.

This clonotype occurred many times. The genes are TRBV9 and TRBJ1-2, with TRBD1 as a possible D gene (6 bases). This CDR3 spans 13 amino acids. Per the germline V gene, CDR1 is SGDLS and CDR2 is YYNGEE. Between the trimmed V and J ends, which lost 0 bases and 3 bases, there was a span of 6 bases. The CDR3 DNA reads as TGTGCCAGCAGCGTAGACAGGGACTATGGCTACACCTTC. Amino acids: CASSVDRDYGYTF.

This clonotype has at least ten counts. The J gene is TRBJ2-1, the V gene TRBV12-3 or TRBV12-4; 7 bases align to TRBD2. V lost 5 bases to trimming and J lost 0 bases; unmatched junction nucleotides: 4. The length of the CDR3 is 15 residues. DNA of the CDR3: TGTGCCAGCAGTGTCGAGCGGGACTCCTACAATGAGCAGTTCTTC. Protein sequence: CASSVERDSYNEQFF.

The table lists this clonotype with many counts. The J gene is TRBJ1-3, the V gene TRBV5-1; 8 bases match TRBD1. The CDR3 loop spans 18 amino acids. J gave up 3 bases and V 0 bases, and 11 bases lay outside the gene matches. Germline CDR1 and CDR2: SGHRS and YFSETQ. CDR3 nucleotides: TGCGCCAGCAGCTTGGGTCCTGGGCAGGGGGCGCGTGGAAACACCATATATTTT. This sequence encodes CASSLGPGQGARGNTIYF.

This clonotype was seen many times. The rearrangement uses TRBV2 and TRBJ1-1, with D tentatively TRBD1 (5 bases). In germline, CDR1 is SNHLY, CDR2 FYNNEI. The CDR3 covers 14 residues. Trimming stripped 2 bases from V and 3 bases from J, with 10 bases between. CDR3 protein: CASSEQGGDTEAFF. The CDR3 DNA sequence: TGTGCCAGCAGTGAACAGGGTGGAGACACTGAAGCTTTCTTT.

Many counts were recorded for this clonotype. This rearrangement joins TRBV7-8 to TRBJ1-5; 10 positions agree with TRBD1. Germline loops: CDR1 SGHVS, CDR2 FQNEAQ. This CDR3 has 15 amino acids. J gave up 4 bases and V 5 bases, and 5 bases lay outside the gene matches. The CDR3 bases are TGTGCCAGCAGCGTACCGGGACAGGGGAATCAGCCCCAGCATTTT. As protein: CASSVPGQGNQPQHF.

Ten or more counts support this clonotype. The chain employs TRBV20-1 and TRBJ2-2; 10 bases are a match to TRBD2. Germline-derived CDR1 and CDR2 are DFQATT and SNEGSKA (reference sequence). V shed 3 bases and J 15 bases; nucleotides not matched to a gene: 13. This CDR3 has 14 residues. This CDR3 is CSASSSGGQVGVFF. CDR3 nucleotides: TGCAGTGCTAGTTCTAGCGGGGGCCAAGTCGGGGTGTTTTTT.

This clonotype occurred many times. The rearrangement joins TRBV19 to TRBJ2-1; maybe TRBD2 (7 bases). Trimming took 5 bases from V and 9 from J, leaving 17 bases between them. Germline loops: CDR1 LNHDA, CDR2 SQIVND (reference sequence). The CDR3 has 14 amino acids. As DNA, the CDR3 is TGTGCCAGTAGTCTAGCTAGGGGGAGGGGTGAGCAGTTCTTC. Translation gives CASSLARGRGEQFF.

This clonotype was detected only a few times. The chain carries TRBV5-1 and TRBJ2-1, with a weak D call TRBD2 (6 bases). Germline CDR1 reads SGHRS; CDR2 reads YFSETQ. CDR3 length: 15 residues. With 0 bases removed from V and 2 bases from J, the gap between germline ends came to 9 bases. CDR3 protein: CASSLAGVTYNEQFF. In DNA form, the CDR3 reads TGCGCCAGCAGCTTGGCGGGGGTCACCTACAATGAGCAGTTCTTC.

In this sample, this clonotype turned up many times. The CDR3 sequence: CASSLGGGTYNEQFF. The CDR3 DNA reads as TGCGCCAGCAGCTTGGGCGGAGGTACCTACAATGAGCAGTTCTTC. The rearrangement uses TRBV5-1 and TRBJ2-1; tentative D call: TRBD2 (5 bases). Germline CDR1 and CDR2: SGHRS and YFSETQ. Trimming left V 0 bases short and J 2 bases short, with 9 bases between. The CDR3 totals 15 residues.

This clonotype was detected ten times or more. This chain uses TRBV6-2 or TRBV6-3 with TRBJ2-2; D unclear. The germline V gene encodes CDR1 MNHEY and CDR2 SVGEGT. Trimming removed 2 bases at V and 0 bases at J, with 13 bases between. The CDR3 is 17 residues long. Written as DNA, the CDR3 is TGTGCCAGCAGTTACCCCCCCAGGTTAACGAACACCGGGGAGCTGTTTTTT. Translating gives CASSYPPRLTNTGELFF.

Many counts were recorded for this clonotype. The chain uses TRBV20-1 and TRBJ2-1; a possible D gene is TRBD2 (6 bases). CDR3 length equals 15 residues. The V and J ends lost 2 bases and 10 bases respectively, with 21 bases between them. CDR1 and CDR2 from the germline V gene are DFQATT and SNEGSKA (reference sequence). CDR3: CSARPSSVTYIEQFF. CDR3 nucleotide sequence: TGCAGTGCTAGACCTTCTAGCGTCACCTACATAGAGCAGTTCTTC.

This clonotype was recorded at least ten times. The chain combines TRBV5-4 with TRBJ2-7; 11 bases align to TRBD1. The CDR3 length is 14 residues. Trimming cost V 4 bases and J 3 bases; bases outside gene matches: 3. The germline gives CDR1 SGHNT, CDR2 YYREEE (reference sequence). CDR3 residues: CASSIGTGGYEQYF. The DNA of the CDR3 is TGTGCCAGCAGCATTGGGACAGGGGGCTACGAGCAGTACTTC. Complete variable domain (other parts from reference TRBV5-4 and TRBJ2-7): ETGVTQSPTHLIKTRGQQVTLRCSSQSGHNTVSWYQQALGQGPQFIFQYYREEENGRGNFPPRFSGLQFPNYSSELNVNALELDDSALYLCASSIGTGGYEQYFGPGTRLTVT.